This T cell receptor beta chain comes out of a study of CD8 T cells in ankylosing spondylitis. Notes on the study in general: Blood from ankylosing spondylitis patients appeared to carry a characteristic roughly eight-variant TCR beta motif.

TCRdb redid the calling of the 5' RACE reads with MiXCR, one entry per CDR3 protein. The sample consists of roughly 350,000 distinct CDR3 sequences, 7.5% to 9% of them appearing once. A few counts support this clonotype. As yet, its antigen is unknown. The sequence was obtained from a male donor with ankylosing spondylitis. The sample taken for sequencing was blood, either unsorted or a sorted T cell fraction (not recorded which).

Here the CDR3 DNA reads TGCAGCGCTCGTGCCACTCGCTGGGACAGGGATAACTATGGCTACACCTTC. Translating it yields CSARATRWDRDNYGYTF. The V call is TRBV29-1, the J call TRBJ1-2, with 9 bases identical to TRBD1. The V segment lost 7 bases and the J segment 1 base; nucleotides outside the gene matches: 16. CDR3 length: 17 amino acids. Germline CDR1 SQVTM, CDR2 ANQGSEA.